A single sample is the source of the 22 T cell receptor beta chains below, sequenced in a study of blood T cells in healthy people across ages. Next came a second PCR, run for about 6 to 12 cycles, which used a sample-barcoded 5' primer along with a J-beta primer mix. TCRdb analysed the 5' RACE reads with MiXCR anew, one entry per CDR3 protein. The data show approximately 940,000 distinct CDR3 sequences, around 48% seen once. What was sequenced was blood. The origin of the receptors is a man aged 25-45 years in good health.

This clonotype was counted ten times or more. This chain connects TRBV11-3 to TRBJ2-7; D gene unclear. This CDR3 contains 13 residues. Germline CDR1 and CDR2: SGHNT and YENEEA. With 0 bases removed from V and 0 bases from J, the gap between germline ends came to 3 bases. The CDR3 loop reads CASSLDASYEQYF. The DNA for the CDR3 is TGTGCCAGCAGCTTAGATGCCTCCTACGAGCAGTACTTC. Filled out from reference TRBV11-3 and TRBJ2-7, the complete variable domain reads EAGVVQSPRYKIIEKKQPVAFWCNPISGHNTLYWYLQNLGQGPELLIRYENEEAVDDSQLPKDRFSAERLKGVDSTLKIQPAELGDSAVYLCASSLDASYEQYFGPGTRLTVT.

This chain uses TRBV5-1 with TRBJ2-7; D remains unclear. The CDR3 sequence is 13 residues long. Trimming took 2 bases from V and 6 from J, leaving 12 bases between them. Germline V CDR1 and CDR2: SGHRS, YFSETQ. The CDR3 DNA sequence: TGCGCCAGCAGCTTTCCAGCGTCGGGCGAGCAGTACTTC. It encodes CASSFPASGEQYF.

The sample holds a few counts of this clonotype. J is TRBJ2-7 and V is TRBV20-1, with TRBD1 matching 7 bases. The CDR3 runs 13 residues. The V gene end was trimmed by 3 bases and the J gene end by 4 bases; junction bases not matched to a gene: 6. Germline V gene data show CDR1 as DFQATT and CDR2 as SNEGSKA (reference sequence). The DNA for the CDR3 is TGCAGTGCTAGCGCACAGGGGTGGTACGAGCAGTACTTC. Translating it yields CSASAQGWYEQYF.

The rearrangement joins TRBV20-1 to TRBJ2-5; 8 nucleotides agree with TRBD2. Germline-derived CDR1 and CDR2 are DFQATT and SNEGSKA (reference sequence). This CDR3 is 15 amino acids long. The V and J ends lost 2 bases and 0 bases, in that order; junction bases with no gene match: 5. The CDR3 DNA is TGCAGTGCTAGACAACCAGCGGGGGACCAAGAGACCCAGTACTTC. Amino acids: CSARQPAGDQETQYF.

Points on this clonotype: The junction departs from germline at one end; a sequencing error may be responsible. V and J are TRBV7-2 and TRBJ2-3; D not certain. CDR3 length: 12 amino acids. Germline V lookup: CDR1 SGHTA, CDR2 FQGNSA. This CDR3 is CSSSSYTDTQYF. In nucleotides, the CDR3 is TGTTCCAGCAGCTCATACACAGATACGCAGTATTTT.

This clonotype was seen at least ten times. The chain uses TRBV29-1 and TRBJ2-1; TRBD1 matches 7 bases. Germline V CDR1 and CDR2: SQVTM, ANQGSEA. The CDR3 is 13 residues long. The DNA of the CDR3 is TGCAGTAACCGGGACAGCCTTAACAATGAGCAGTTCTTC. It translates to CSNRDSLNNEQFF.

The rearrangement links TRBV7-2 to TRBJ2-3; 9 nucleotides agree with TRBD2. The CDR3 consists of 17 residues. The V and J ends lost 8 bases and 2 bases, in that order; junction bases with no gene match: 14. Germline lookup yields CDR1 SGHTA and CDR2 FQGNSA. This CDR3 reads CASRNVGRGGFTDTQYF. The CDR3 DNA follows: TGTGCCAGCCGCAACGTGGGGCGGGGGGGTTTCACAGATACGCAGTATTTT.

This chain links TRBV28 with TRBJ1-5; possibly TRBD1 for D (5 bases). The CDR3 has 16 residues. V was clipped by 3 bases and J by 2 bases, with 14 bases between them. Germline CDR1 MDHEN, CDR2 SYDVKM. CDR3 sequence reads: CASSFMGVSGNQPQHF. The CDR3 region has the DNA TGTGCCAGCAGTTTTATGGGGGTTAGTGGCAATCAGCCCCAGCATTTT.

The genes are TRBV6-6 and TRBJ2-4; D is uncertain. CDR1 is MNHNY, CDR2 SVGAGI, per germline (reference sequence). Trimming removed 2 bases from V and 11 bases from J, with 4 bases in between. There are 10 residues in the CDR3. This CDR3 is CASSYPFQYF. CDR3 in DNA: TGTGCCAGCAGTTACCCGTTTCAGTACTTC.

CDR3 amino acids: CASSPPGRGDYEQFF. The CDR3, as DNA: TGTGCCAGCAGCCCTCCGGGACGTGGAGATTATGAGCAGTTCTTC. The chain combines TRBV5-4 with TRBJ2-1; the D gene could be TRBD1 or TRBD2 (5 bases each). V was pared by 4 bases and J by 8 bases, with 19 bases between. The CDR3 has 15 residues. From germline, CDR1 is SGHNT and CDR2 YYREEE (reference sequence).

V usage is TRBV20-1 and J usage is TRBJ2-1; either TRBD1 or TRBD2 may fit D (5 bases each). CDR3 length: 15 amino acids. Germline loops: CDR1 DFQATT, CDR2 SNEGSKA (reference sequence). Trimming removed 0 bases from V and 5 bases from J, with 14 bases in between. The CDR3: CSAREPGTTNNEQFF. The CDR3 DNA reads TGCAGTGCTAGAGAACCCGGGACGACGAACAATGAGCAGTTCTTC.

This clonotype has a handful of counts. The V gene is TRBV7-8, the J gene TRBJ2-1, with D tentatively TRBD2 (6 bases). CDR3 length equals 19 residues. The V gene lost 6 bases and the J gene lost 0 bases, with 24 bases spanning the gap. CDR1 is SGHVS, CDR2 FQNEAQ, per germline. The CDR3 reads CASSIALGGLQSSYNEQFF. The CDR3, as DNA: TGTGCCAGCAGTATAGCCCTCGGGGGACTCCAGAGCTCCTACAATGAGCAGTTCTTC.

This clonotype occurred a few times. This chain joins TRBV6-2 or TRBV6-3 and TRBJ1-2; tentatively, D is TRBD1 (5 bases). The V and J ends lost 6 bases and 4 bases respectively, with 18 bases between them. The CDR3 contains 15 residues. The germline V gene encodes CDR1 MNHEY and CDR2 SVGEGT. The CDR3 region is CASRPGLPETYGYTF. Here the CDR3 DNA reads TGTGCCAGCAGACCGGGACTCCCAGAGACCTATGGCTACACCTTC.

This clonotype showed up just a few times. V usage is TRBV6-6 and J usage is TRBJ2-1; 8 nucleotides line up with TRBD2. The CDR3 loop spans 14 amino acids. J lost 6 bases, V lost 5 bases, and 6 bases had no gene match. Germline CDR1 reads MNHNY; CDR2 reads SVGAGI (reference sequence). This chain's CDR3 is CASSPAGTSNEQFF. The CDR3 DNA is TGTGCCAGCAGTCCCGCCGGGACTAGCAATGAGCAGTTCTTC.

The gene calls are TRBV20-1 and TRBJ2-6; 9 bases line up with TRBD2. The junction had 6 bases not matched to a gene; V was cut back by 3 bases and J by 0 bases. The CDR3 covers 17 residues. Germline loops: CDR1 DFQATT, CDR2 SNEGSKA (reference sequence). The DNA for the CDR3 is TGCAGTGCTAGCTTGGAGACTAGCGGCTCTGGGGCCAACGTCCTGACTTTC. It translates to CSASLETSGSGANVLTF.

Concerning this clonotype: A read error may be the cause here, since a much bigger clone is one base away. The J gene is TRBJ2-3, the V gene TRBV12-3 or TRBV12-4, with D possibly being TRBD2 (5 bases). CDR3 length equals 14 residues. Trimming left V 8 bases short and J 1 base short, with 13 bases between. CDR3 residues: CASGGLGGTDTQYF. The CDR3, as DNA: TGTGCCAGCGGTGGACTGGGAGGCACAGATACGCAGTATTTT.

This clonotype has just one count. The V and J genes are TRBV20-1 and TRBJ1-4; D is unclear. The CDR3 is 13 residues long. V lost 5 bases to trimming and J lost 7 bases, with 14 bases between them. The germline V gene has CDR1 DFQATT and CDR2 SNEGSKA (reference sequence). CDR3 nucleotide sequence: TGCAGTGCTGGTGCTAGAATCGGTGAAAAACTGTTTTTT. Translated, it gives CSAGARIGEKLFF.

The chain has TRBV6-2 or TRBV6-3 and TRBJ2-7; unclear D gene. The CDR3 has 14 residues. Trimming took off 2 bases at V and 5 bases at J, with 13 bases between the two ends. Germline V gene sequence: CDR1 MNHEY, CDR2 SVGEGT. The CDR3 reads CASSYMGRGHEQYF. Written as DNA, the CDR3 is TGTGCCAGCAGTTACATGGGTAGAGGCCACGAGCAGTACTTC.

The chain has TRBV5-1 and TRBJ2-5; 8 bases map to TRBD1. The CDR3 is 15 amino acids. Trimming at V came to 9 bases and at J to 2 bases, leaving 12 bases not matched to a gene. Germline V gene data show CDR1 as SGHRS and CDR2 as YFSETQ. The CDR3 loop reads CATTIQGQGQETQYF. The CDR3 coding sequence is TGCGCCACCACGATCCAAGGACAGGGACAAGAGACCCAGTACTTC.

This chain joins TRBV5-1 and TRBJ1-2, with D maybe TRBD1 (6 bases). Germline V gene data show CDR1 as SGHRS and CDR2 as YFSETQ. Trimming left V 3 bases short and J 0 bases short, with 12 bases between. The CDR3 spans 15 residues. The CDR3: CASSSNRASNYGYTF. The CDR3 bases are TGCGCCAGCAGCTCAAACAGGGCCTCTAACTATGGCTACACCTTC.

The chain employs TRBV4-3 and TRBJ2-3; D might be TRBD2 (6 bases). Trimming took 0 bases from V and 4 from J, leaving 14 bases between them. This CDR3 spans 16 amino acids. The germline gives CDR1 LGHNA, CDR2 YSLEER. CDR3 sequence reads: CASSQDTSIESDTQYF. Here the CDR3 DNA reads TGCGCCAGCAGCCAAGATACTAGCATAGAATCAGATACGCAGTATTTT.

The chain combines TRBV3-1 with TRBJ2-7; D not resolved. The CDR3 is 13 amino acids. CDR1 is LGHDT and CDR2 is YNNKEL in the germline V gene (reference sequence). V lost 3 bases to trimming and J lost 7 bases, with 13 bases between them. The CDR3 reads CASSQGRVGEQYF. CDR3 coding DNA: TGTGCCAGCAGCCAGGGCAGAGTCGGGGAGCAGTACTTC.